This is a list of T cell receptor beta chains from one sample in a study of a mutant IDH1 vaccine in newly diagnosed glioma. Sequencing used immunoSEQ multiplex PCR; TCRdb keeps in-frame clones, though not all of them. The table records 45,000 to 65,000 clones, 80% to 90% of them present only once. Sequenced here: PBMCs, sampled from a glioma patient treated with radiotherapy, temozolomide or both. The receptors derive from a young man with glioma. CDR3s include the opening cysteine and the closing phenylalanine or tryptophan. D genes are given only for firm matches. Size tells how often a clone was seen (once, few, many) or the class of an expanded clone, and some rows leave it out.

v_call	j_call	cdr3_length	d_call	clone_size	cdr3_nt	cdr3_aa
TRBV29-1	TRBJ2-5	12	NA	NA	TGCAGCCAGGGGGGGCTTCAAGAGACCCAGTACTTC	CSQGGLQETQYF
TRBV6-5	TRBJ1-2	15	NA	NA	TGTGCCAGCAGTTACTCCGGGAGGGGCTTCTATGGCTACACCTTC	CASSYSGRGFYGYTF
TRBV7-9	TRBJ1-1	17	TRBD1	NA	TGTGCCAGCAGCTTAGCGGGACAGGGATATTGGAACACTGAAGCTTTCTTT	CASSLAGQGYWNTEAFF
TRBV6-1	TRBJ2-7	15	TRBD1	NA	TGTGCCAGCAGTGCCGAGACAGGGGTTGTCTACGAGCAGTACTTC	CASSAETGVVYEQYF
TRBV18	TRBJ1-2	16	NA	NA	TGTGCCAGCTCACCACAGGTAACACCTACCACCTATGGCTACACCTTC	CASSPQVTPTTYGYTF
TRBV18	TRBJ1-4	13	NA	NA	TGTGCCAGCTCACCAGGGAATAATGAAAAACTGTTTTTT	CASSPGNNEKLFF
TRBV5-1	TRBJ1-1	11	NA	NA	TGCGCCAGCAGCTTGGGGAGACAGAGAGAGTTT	CASSLGRQREF
TRBV30	TRBJ1-2	12	NA	NA	TGTGCCTGGAGTCCCCGGTCCGGCTTGTACACCTTC	CAWSPRSGLYTF
TRBV5-6	TRBJ2-3	14	TRBD2	NA	TGTGCCAGTCGACTAGCGCTTAGCACAGATACGCAGTATTTT	CASRLALSTDTQYF
TRBV5-1	TRBJ2-6	17	NA	NA	TGCGCCAGCAGCTGGGGATTCCGAACATCTGGGGCCAACGTCCTGACTTTC	CASSWGFRTSGANVLTF
TRBV18	TRBJ2-7	14	NA	NA	TGTGCCAGCTCACCACGATCAGTTACCTACGAGCAGTACTTC	CASSPRSVTYEQYF
TRBV7-9	TRBJ2-1	14	TRBD2	NA	TGTGCCAGCAGCTCCGGGGGGTTAGTGAATGAGCAGTTCTTC	CASSSGGLVNEQFF
TRBV13	TRBJ1-6	13	NA	NA	TGTGCCAGCAGCTTAGTGGCCTCTTCACCCCTCCACTTT	CASSLVASSPLHF
TRBV4-3	TRBJ1-1	13	NA	NA	TGCGCCAGCAGCCAAGATAGACTCACTGAAGCTTTCTTT	CASSQDRLTEAFF
TRBV5-1	TRBJ1-1	15	TRBD1	NA	TGCGCCAGCAGCTCGGACGGACAGGGTCGAACTGAAGCTTTCTTT	CASSSDGQGRTEAFF
TRBV5-1	TRBJ1-3	19	TRBD1	NA	TGCGCCAGCAGCCCTCACTCCGGGACAGGGGACGAGTACAGAAACACCATATATTTT	CASSPHSGTGDEYRNTIYF
TRBV9	TRBJ1-6	15	TRBD1	NA	TGTGCCAGCAGCGCCCACGGGACAGATAATTCACCCCTCCACTTT	CASSAHGTDNSPLHF
TRBV6-6	TRBJ2-5	12	TRBD2	NA	TGTGCCAGCAGCCCGGGGGGAGAGACCCAGTACTTC	CASSPGGETQYF
TRBV4-1	TRBJ1-5	16	NA	few	TGCGCCAGCAGCCAAGATGGGAGCTATAGCAATCAGCCCCAGCATTTT	CASSQDGSYSNQPQHF
TRBV30	TRBJ2-7	13	TRBD1	NA	TGTGCCTGGAGTGGCGGGACAGGGGACGAGCAGTACTTC	CAWSGGTGDEQYF
TRBV11-1	TRBJ1-5	12	TRBD1	few	TGTGCCAGCAGCTTCGCCCAGGGACAGCAGCATTTT	CASSFAQGQQHF
TRBV15	TRBJ1-4	16	NA	NA	TGTGCCACCAGTCTTCGAAGGGGGGTAACTAATGAAAAACTGTTTTTT	CATSLRRGVTNEKLFF
TRBV28	TRBJ1-1	13	TRBD1	NA	TGTGCCAGCAGTACAGGGGCACAGCGGAGAGCTTTCTTT	CASSTGAQRRAFF
TRBV4-1	TRBJ1-5	14	NA	once	TGCGCCAGCAGCCCTCAACGGGTGGATCAGCCCCAGCATTTT	CASSPQRVDQPQHF
TRBV7-9	TRBJ1-1	15	TRBD1	once	TGTGCCAGCAGCGCCTTTTACCTCGGACAGGAACGAGCTTTCTTT	CASSAFYLGQERAFF
TRBV6-6	TRBJ1-5	11	NA	NA	TGTGCCAGCAGAAGGGAACAGCCCCAGCATTTT	CASRREQPQHF
TRBV5-6	TRBJ2-7	14	TRBD1	NA	TGTGCCAGCAGCGAGGACAGGCGACTCTACGAGCAGTACTTC	CASSEDRRLYEQYF
TRBV4-3	TRBJ1-1	14	NA	NA	TGCGCCAGCAGCCAAGGTAGGGGTCCCACTGAAGCTTTCTTT	CASSQGRGPTEAFF
TRBV4-2	TRBJ2-5	14	NA	NA	TGTGCCAGCAGCCAAGCTGAGTTGAAAGAGACCCAGTACTTC	CASSQAELKETQYF
TRBV30	TRBJ1-2	14	NA	NA	TGTGCCTGGAGTGTAGTAGTCCGAGAGGATGGCTACACCTTC	CAWSVVVREDGYTF
TRBV28	TRBJ1-1	13	NA	NA	TGTGCCAGCAGGCTTACAGGGAACACTGAAGCTTTCTTT	CASRLTGNTEAFF
TRBV7-9	TRBJ1-1	9	NA	NA	TGTGCCAGCAGCTCATCGACCTCGTTT	CASSSSTSF
TRBV30	TRBJ2-2	14	TRBD1	NA	TGTGCCTGGAGGGGGCAGGGGGTTACCGGGGAGCTGTTTTTT	CAWRGQGVTGELFF
TRBV5-1	TRBJ2-3	15	TRBD1	NA	TGCGCCAGCAGCATACAGGGGGCGTATGGAGATACGCAGTATTTT	CASSIQGAYGDTQYF
TRBV7-8	TRBJ2-7	13	TRBD2	NA	TGTGCCAGCTCCTATCTAGCGGGAGGCGAGCAGTACTTC	CASSYLAGGEQYF